This record concerns one T cell receptor (beta chain) sequence. The data are from a study of CXCR3-negative and CXCR3-positive naive CD8 T cells. Germline V gene data show CDR1 as MNHEY and CDR2 as SVGAGI. The CDR3 sequence is 15 residues long. The libraries of TRB cDNA were constructed through 5' RACE using UMI labels. TCRdb re-called the 5' RACE reads and shows each CDR3 protein once, DNA omitted. The specimen's table records 20,000 to 30,000 distinct CDR3 sequences. The clonotype originates from a human donor in good health. Some clones in this sample may be carry-over from other donors' samples. This chain joins TRBV6-5 and TRBJ2-3; the D gene TCRdb calls, TRBD1, cannot be checked with no DNA. Sequenced input: naive CXCR3- CD8+ T cells from blood. The subset: CD45RO-CCR7+CD27+CD95- naive CD8+ T cells lacking CXCR3 (TNR3-). The CDR3 reads CASSYSAGRADTQYF.